This paragraph reports one T cell receptor (beta chain). The data were obtained in a study of blood T cell repertoires in COVID-19. Study as a whole: Whether acute or convalescent, the COVID-19 samples came from the United States, Italy and Spain. T cells, B-cell-depleted T cells, or PBMCs supplied cDNA or gDNA.

The data were produced by immunoSEQ multiplex PCR, yet TCRdb's version contains in-frame clones alone and is incomplete. In the table there are roughly 160,000 clones, 80% to 90% of which are singletons. The CDR3 sequence is 13 residues long. Germline V CDR1 and CDR2: LNHDA, SQIVND (reference sequence). V lost 7 bases, J lost 11 bases, and 18 bases lay in between. This chain joins TRBV19 and TRBJ1-5; D may be TRBD1 (5 bases). Sequencing used peripheral blood. The receptor was derived from a man in his sixties with acute or convalescent COVID-19. CDR3 in amino acids: CASIGTLGSAQHF. CDR3 sequence (DNA): TGTGCCAGTATAGGGACTTTGGGGTCAGCCCAGCATTTT.